This TCR beta chain was sequenced during a study of shared clonotypes between healthy human individuals. The count of this clone is one. The data were produced by immunoSEQ multiplex PCR, yet TCRdb's version contains in-frame clones alone and is incomplete. The sample has hundreds of thousands of clones; roughly 84% are singletons. The germline V and J ends were trimmed by 1 base and 5 bases, with 14 bases remaining between them. CDR1 is PRHDT and CDR2 is FYEKMQ in the germline V gene (reference sequence). The CDR3 totals 15 residues. This receptor was obtained from a man younger than 30 in good health. V usage is TRBV13 and J usage is TRBJ2-5; a possible D gene is TRBD1 (6 bases). The sequencing sample was made of memory CD8+ T cells sorted from blood. The subset was: CD45RO+ cells pooled with CCR7-negative TemRA cells. In DNA, the CDR3 is TGTGCCAGCAGCTTAGTGGGGACAATCGGGGAGACCCAGTACTTC. It is translated as CASSLVGTIGETQYF.